This record looks at one TCR beta chain sequence and its context. Under the authors' procedure: Estimation of nucleated cell counts relied on the amplification of reference gene primers. Repertoires were generated with immunoSEQ multiplex PCR, while TCRdb's copy carries only in-frame clones and drops some. That table furnishes V, J and clone size, whereas the DNA furnished D and trimming. The sample includes more than 150,000 clones, 86% seen only once; the top ten take around 7%. This entry is derived from a study of blood T cell repertoires in COVID-19. Study-level information: Samples of COVID-19 (acute and convalescent) were obtained from the United States, Italy and Spain.

The CDR3 runs 12 residues. Germline values: CDR1 MNHEY, CDR2 SMNVEV (reference sequence). V gave up 0 bases and J gave up 12 bases, with 6 bases separating them. The sequencing input was peripheral blood. The chain combines TRBV27 with TRBJ1-6, with unresolved D. This clonotype originated in a man aged 45-60 years with active or convalescent COVID-19. The CDR3 DNA sequence: TGTGCCAGCAGTTTATCTGCCGGACCCCTCCACTTT. It translates to CASSLSAGPLHF.